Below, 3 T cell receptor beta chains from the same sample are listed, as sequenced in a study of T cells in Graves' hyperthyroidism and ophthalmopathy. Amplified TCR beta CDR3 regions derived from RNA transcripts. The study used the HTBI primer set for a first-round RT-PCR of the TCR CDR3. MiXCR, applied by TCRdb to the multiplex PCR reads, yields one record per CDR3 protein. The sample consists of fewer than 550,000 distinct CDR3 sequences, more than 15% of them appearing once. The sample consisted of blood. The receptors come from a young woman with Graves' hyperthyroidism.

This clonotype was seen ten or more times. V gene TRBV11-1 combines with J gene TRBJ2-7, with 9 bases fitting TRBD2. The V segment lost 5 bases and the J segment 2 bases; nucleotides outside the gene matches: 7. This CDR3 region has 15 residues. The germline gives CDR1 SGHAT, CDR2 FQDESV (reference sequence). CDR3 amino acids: CASSVSGSGAYEQYF. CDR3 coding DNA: TGTGCCAGCAGCGTTAGCGGGAGCGGGGCCTACGAGCAGTACTTC.

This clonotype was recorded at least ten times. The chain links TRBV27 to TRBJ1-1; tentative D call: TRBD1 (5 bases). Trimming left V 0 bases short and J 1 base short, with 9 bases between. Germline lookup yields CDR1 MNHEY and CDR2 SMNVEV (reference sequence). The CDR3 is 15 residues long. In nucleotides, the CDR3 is TGTGCCAGCAGTTTATCAGGGGCCCGGAACACTGAAGCTTTCTTT. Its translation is CASSLSGARNTEAFF.

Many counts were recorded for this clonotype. The CDR3 sequence: CASSDGGANTEAFF. In nucleotides, the CDR3 is TGCGCCAGCAGTGACGGTGGAGCGAACACTGAAGCTTTCTTT. The rearrangement uses TRBV10-1 and TRBJ1-1; D is uncertain. The CDR3 has 14 amino acids. V was clipped by 3 bases and J by 1 base, with 9 bases between them. Germline-derived CDR1 and CDR2 are WNHNN and SYGVQD (reference sequence).